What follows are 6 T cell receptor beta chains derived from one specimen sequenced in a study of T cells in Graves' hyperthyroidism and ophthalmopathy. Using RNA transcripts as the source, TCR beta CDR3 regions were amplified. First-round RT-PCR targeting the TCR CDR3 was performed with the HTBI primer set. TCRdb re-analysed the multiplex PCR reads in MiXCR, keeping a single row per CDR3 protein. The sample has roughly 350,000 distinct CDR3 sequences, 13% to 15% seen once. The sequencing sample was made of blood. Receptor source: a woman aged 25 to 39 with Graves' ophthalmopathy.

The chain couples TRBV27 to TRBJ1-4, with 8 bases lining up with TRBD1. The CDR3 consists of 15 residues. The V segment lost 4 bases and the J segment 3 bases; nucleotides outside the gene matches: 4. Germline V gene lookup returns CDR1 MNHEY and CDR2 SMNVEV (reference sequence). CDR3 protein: CASSSRTGSNEKLFF. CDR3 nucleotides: TGTGCCAGCAGTTCGCGGACAGGGTCTAATGAAAAACTGTTTTTT.

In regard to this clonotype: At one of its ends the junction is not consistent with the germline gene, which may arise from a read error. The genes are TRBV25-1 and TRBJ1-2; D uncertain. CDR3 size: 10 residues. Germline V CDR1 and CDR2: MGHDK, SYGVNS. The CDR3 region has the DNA TGCGGTGAAGCCGGTAATGGCTACACCTTC. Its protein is CGEAGNGYTF.

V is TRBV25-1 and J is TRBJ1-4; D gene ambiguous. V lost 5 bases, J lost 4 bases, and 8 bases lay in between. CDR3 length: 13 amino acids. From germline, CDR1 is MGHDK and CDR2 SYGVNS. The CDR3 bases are TGTGCCAGCAGTTCCGGTAATAATGAAAAACTGTTTTTT. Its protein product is CASSSGNNEKLFF.

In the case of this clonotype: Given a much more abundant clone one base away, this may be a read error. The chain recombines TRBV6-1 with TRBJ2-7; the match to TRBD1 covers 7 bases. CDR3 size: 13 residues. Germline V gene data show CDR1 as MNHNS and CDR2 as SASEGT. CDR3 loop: CACSVDRLYEQYF. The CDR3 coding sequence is TGTGCCTGCAGTGTGGACAGGCTCTACGAGCAGTACTTC.

The DNA for the CDR3 is TGTGCCAGCAGCCAAGATTCGGGACTAGCGGGGGGAATCTACAATGAGCAGTTCTTC. This gives the protein CASSQDSGLAGGIYNEQFF. V is TRBV3-1 and J is TRBJ2-1; 15 bases line up with TRBD2. The V gene's germline CDR1 is LGHDT and CDR2 YNNKEL (reference sequence). V dropped 0 bases and J dropped 3; count of bases not matched to a gene: 6. CDR3 size: 19 residues.

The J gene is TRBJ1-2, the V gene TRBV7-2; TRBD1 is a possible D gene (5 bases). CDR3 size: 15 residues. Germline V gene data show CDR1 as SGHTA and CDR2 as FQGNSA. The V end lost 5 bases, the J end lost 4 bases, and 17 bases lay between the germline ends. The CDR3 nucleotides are TGTGCCAGCAGCGTCCTTAGAAGCGGGGGCTATGGCTACACCTTC. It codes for CASSVLRSGGYGYTF.